This T cell receptor beta chain was identified in a study of T-cell reconstitution after alpha-beta-depleted transplantation in children. Overall study results and limits: Newly produced T cells mostly provided counts and TCRbeta diversity after one year, as hyperexpanded clones declined. Reportedly, alpha-beta T cells present about two months post-transplant originated from several hundred expanded clones of graft origin. Surviving recipient T cells and thymic progenitors produced the high day-60 TCRbeta diversity seen in some patients.

CDR1 is MNHNY, CDR2 SVGAGI, per germline (reference sequence). The ends were cut back, 4 bases at V and 5 bases at J, with 8 bases in the middle. The CDR3 extends over 12 amino acids. For TCRbeta, the library was prepared with unique molecular identifiers. TCRdb reprocessed the PCR reads with MiXCR, giving one entry per CDR3 protein. The sample lists around 200,000 distinct CDR3 sequences, about a tenth occurring once. This clonotype has only a few counts. Its antigen is still unknown. The receptor comes from a child under two years old with acute myeloid leukemia, due to receive a stem cell transplant. V usage is TRBV6-6 and J usage is TRBJ2-5; D unclear. Source: PBMCs, taken before TCRalphabeta/CD19-depleted stem cell transplant. This CDR3 is CASSSNLETQYF. CDR3 nucleotides: TGTGCCAGCAGTTCCAACCTCGAGACCCAGTACTTC.